Below are 9 T cell receptor beta chains sequenced from a single sample in a study of blood T cells in healthy people across ages. It was with a sample-barcoded 5' primer and a J-beta primer mix that a second PCR of roughly 7 to 12 cycles was run. One entry per CDR3 protein results from TCRdb running MiXCR on the 5' RACE reads. This table has hundreds of thousands of distinct CDR3 sequences, 25% to 35% appearing once. These records were also assigned to another study, of T cells of mothers and their children.

The sample consisted of blood. The receptor source for this set is a boy between 2 and 10 years old in good health.

V usage is TRBV5-1 and J usage is TRBJ2-7; a weak D match, TRBD1 (6 bases). V lost 2 bases and J 0 bases, leaving 15 bases between the germline ends. The CDR3 is 16 residues long. The germline CDR1 and CDR2 sequences are SGHRS and YFSETQ. Here the CDR3 DNA reads TGCGCCAGCAGCTTCGGTGATGACAGGAGCTCCTACGAGCAGTACTTC. Its protein product is CASSFGDDRSSYEQYF.

This clonotype was counted only a few times. V and J are TRBV10-2 and TRBJ2-5, with a weak D call TRBD2 (6 bases). The germline V and J ends were trimmed by 8 bases and 1 base, with 11 bases remaining between them. The CDR3 runs 13 residues. Germline V gene data show CDR1 as WSHSY and CDR2 as SAAADI. The CDR3: CASLGTFQETQYF. The CDR3 nucleotides read TGCGCCAGCCTGGGGACTTTCCAAGAGACCCAGTACTTC.

This clonotype was found a few times. The chain carries TRBV6-5 and TRBJ1-5, with TRBD1 matching 8 bases. V dropped 2 bases and J dropped 15; count of bases not matched to a gene: 12. CDR3 length: 14 residues. Looked up from germline, CDR1 is MNHEY and CDR2 is SVGAGI. The CDR3 reads CASSYAGTGNLLHF. The DNA for the CDR3 is TGTGCCAGCAGTTACGCGGGGACAGGCAATCTCTTGCATTTT.

The V call is TRBV29-1, the J call TRBJ2-5, with 7 bases that match TRBD2. Germline loops: CDR1 SQVTM, CDR2 ANQGSEA. This CDR3 spans 14 amino acids. Unmatched junction bases numbered 4, after V lost 1 base and J lost 2 bases. The chain's CDR3 is CSVEGQGGQETQYF. In DNA, the CDR3 is TGCAGCGTTGAAGGGCAGGGAGGGCAAGAGACCCAGTACTTC.

The gene calls are TRBV6-5 and TRBJ2-6; D is uncertain. With 4 bases removed from V and 0 bases from J, the gap between germline ends came to 13 bases. The CDR3 length is 17 residues. Germline loops: CDR1 MNHEY, CDR2 SVGAGI. The CDR3 sequence: CASSSNSAPSGANVLTF. DNA for the CDR3: TGTGCCAGCAGTTCTAATTCGGCTCCCTCTGGGGCCAACGTCCTGACTTTC.

This clonotype occurred many times. This chain joins TRBV6-6 and TRBJ2-7, with D possibly called TRBD1 or TRBD2 (5 bases each). V shed 0 bases and J shed 4 bases, with 10 bases lying between them. This CDR3 is built from 14 residues. CDR1 MNHNY and CDR2 SVGAGI come from the germline V gene (reference sequence). CDR3 sequence (DNA): TGTGCCAGCAGTTACTCGGCAGGGAGATACGAGCAGTACTTC. It translates to CASSYSAGRYEQYF.

Here the CDR3 DNA reads TGTGCCAGCAGCTTGGGGCCTAAGGCCCCGTCGTACTTC. Translation gives CASSLGPKAPSYF. The rearrangement uses TRBV5-5 and TRBJ2-7, with D unclear. The germline V and J ends were trimmed by 0 bases and 12 bases, with 16 bases remaining between them. The CDR3 runs to 13 residues. Per the germline V gene, CDR1 is SGHKS and CDR2 is YYEKEE (reference sequence).

The V call is TRBV12-3 or TRBV12-4, the J call TRBJ2-5; TRBD2 aligns across 12 bases. The better agreement between TRBJ2-4 and the DNA end casts doubt on the J call. The CDR3 spans 16 residues. CDR3 bases: TGTGCCAGCAGTAGCCCTAGCGGGGGGGCCGGAAACATTCAGTACTTC. As protein: CASSSPSGGAGNIQYF.

The chain links TRBV4-2 to TRBJ2-5; D call uncertain. Trimming left V 0 bases short and J 4 bases short, with 9 bases between. This CDR3 is built from 14 residues. In germline, CDR1 is LGHNA, CDR2 YNFKEQ. CDR3 in amino acids: CASSQEYRRETQYF. The CDR3 coding sequence is TGTGCCAGCAGCCAAGAATACCGCAGAGAGACCCAGTACTTC.